This T cell receptor beta chain was obtained from a study of CD8+ T cells in alopecia areata. Treatment indicated: oral pan-JAK inhibitor, 5-10 mg twice daily. Individuals with alopecia areata gave both lesional scalp punch biopsies and peripheral blood for collection. This clone showed up just a few times. TCR sequencing used cDNA made by reverse transcription of extracted RNA. The data were produced by immunoSEQ multiplex PCR, yet TCRdb's version contains in-frame clones alone and is incomplete. The data contain about 190,000 clones, 60% to 70% of them seen just once; the ten biggest clones take up approximately 0.7%. Germline V CDR1 and CDR2: SQVTM, ANQGSEA. The CDR3 consists of 17 residues. The germline V and J ends were trimmed by 5 bases and 2 bases, with 22 bases remaining between them.

The sequencing used CD4+ T cells sorted from blood, collected at week 4, from a patient treated with tofacitinib. The chain recombines TRBV29-1 with TRBJ2-1, with D possibly being TRBD2 (5 bases). This TCR was recovered from a human donor with alopecia areata. CDR3 nucleotide sequence: TGCAGCGTTCTAAGGGAGCTTAGTAACCTAACCTACAATGAGCAGTTCTTC. This encodes CSVLRELSNLTYNEQFF.